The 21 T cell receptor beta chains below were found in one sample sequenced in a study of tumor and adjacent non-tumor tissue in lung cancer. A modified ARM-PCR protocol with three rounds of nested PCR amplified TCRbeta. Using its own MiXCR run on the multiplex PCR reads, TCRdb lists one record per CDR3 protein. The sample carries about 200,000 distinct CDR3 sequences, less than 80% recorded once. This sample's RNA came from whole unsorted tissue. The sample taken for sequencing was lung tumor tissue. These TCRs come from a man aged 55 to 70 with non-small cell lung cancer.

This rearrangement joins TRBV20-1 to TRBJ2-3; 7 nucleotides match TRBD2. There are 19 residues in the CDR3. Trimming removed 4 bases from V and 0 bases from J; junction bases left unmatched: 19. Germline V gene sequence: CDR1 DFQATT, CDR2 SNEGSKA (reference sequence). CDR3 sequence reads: CSAMTGRESGQTSTDTQYF. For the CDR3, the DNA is TGCAGTGCTATGACGGGGCGGGAGTCGGGTCAAACTAGCACAGATACGCAGTATTTT.

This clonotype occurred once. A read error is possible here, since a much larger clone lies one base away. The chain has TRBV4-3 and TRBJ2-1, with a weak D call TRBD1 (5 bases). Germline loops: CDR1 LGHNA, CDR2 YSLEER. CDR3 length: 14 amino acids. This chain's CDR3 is CASIQAFRANEQFF. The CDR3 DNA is TGCGCCAGCATCCAAGCTTTCAGGGCCAATGAGCAGTTCTTC.

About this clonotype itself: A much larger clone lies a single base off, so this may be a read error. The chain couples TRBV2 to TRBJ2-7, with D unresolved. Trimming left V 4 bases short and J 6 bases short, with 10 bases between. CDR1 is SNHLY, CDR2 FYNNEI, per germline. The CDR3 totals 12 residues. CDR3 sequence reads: CASSGGSLEQYF. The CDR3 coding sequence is TGTGCCAGCAGTGGCGGATCCCTCGAGCAGTACTTC.

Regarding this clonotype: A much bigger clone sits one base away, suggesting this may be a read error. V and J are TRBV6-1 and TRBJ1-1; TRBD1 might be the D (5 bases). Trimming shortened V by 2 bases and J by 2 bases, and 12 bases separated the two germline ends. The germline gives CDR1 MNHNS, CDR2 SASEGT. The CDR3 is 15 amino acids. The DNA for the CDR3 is TGTGCCAGCAGTGAATGGGGGGTCACAAACACTGAAGCTTTCTTT. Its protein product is CASSEWGVTNTEAFF.

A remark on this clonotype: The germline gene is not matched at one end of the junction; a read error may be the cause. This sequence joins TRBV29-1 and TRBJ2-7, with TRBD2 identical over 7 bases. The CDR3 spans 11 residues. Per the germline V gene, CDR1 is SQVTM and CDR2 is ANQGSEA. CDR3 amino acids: CRGGSPYEHYF. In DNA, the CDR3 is TGCAGGGGAGGGTCCCCCTACGAGCATTACTTC.

The CDR3: CASTTNRETQYF. In DNA, the CDR3 is TGTGCCAGCACCACTAATAGGGAGACCCAGTACTTC. J is TRBJ2-5 and V is TRBV2; no clear D gene. The CDR3 has 12 residues. The germline V gene encodes CDR1 SNHLY and CDR2 FYNNEI. The ends were cut back, 7 bases at V and 5 bases at J, with 11 bases in the middle. The full variable domain, rest sourced from reference TRBV2 and TRBJ2-5, is EPEVTQTPSHQVTQMGQEVILRCVPISNHLYFYWYRQILGQKVEFLVSFYNNEISEKSEIFDDQFSVERPDGSNFTLKIRSTKLEDSAMYFCASTTNRETQYFGPGTRLLVL.

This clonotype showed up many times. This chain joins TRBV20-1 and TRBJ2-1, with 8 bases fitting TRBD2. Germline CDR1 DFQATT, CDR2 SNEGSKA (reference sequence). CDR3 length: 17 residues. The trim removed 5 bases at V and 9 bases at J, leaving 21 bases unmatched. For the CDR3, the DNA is TGCAGTGCTCAGATAAGGCCGAGCGGGGGAACCATGGGTGAGCAGTTCTTC. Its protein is CSAQIRPSGGTMGEQFF.

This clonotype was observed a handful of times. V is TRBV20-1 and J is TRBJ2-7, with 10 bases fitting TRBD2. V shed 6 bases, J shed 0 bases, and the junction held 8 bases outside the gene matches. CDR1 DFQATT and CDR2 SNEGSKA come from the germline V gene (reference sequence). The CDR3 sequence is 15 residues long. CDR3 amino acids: CSAEPAGGASYEQYF. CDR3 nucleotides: TGCAGTGCCGAACCAGCGGGAGGGGCCTCCTACGAGCAGTACTTC.

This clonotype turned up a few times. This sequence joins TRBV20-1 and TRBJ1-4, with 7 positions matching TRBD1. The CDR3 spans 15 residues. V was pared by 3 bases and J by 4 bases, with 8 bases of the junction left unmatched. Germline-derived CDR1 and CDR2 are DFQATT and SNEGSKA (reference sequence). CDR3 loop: CSASDRADFNEKLFF. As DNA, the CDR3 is TGCAGTGCTAGCGACAGGGCCGATTTTAATGAAAAACTGTTTTTT.

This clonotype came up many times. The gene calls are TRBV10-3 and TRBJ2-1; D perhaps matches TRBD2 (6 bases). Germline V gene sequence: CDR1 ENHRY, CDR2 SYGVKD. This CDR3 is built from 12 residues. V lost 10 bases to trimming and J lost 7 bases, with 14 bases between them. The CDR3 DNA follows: TGTGCCAGCCACGGGACTTCAAATGAGCAGTTCTTC. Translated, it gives CASHGTSNEQFF.

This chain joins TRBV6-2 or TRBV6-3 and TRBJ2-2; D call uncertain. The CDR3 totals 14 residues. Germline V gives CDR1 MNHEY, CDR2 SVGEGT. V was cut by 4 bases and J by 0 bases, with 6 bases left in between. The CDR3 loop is CASSFDTNTGELFF. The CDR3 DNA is TGTGCCAGCAGTTTCGACACGAACACCGGGGAGCTGTTTTTT.

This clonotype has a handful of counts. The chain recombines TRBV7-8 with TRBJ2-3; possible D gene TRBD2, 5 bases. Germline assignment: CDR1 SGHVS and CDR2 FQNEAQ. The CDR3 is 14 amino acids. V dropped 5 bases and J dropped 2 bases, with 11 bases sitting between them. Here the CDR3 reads CASSRGQSTDTQYF. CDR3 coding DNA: TGTGCCAGCAGCCGAGGGCAGTCCACAGATACGCAGTATTTT.

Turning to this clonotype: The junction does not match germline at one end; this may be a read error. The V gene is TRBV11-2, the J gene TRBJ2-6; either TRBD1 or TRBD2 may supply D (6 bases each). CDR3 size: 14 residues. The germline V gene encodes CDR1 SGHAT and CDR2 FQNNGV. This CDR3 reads CASIPIWGANVLTF. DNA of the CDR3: TGTGCCAGTATTCCTATCTGGGGGGCCAACGTCCTGACATTC. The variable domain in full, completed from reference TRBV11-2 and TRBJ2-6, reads EAGVAQSPRYKIIEKRQSVAFWCNPISGHATLYWYQQILGQGPKLLIQFQNNGVVDDSQLPKDRFSAERLKGVDSTLKIQPAKLEDSAVYLCASIPIWGANVLTFGAGSRLTVL.

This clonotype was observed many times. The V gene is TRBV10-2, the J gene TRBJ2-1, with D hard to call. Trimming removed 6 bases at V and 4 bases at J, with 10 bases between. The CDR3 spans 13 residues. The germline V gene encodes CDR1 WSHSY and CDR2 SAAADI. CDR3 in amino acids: CASRGEFYNEQFF. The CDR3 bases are TGCGCCAGCAGAGGCGAATTTTACAATGAGCAGTTCTTC.

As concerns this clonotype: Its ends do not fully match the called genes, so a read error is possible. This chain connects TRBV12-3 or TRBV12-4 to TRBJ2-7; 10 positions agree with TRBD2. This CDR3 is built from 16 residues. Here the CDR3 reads CAGSSSGRAQPYEQYF. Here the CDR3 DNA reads TGTGCCGGCAGTTCCAGCGGGAGGGCCCAGCCGTACGAGCAGTACTTC.

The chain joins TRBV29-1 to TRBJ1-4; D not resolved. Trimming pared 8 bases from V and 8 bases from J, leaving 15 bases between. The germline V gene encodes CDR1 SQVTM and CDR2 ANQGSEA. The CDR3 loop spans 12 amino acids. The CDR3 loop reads CSNFVTGEKLFF. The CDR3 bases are TGCAGCAATTTTGTGACGGGGGAAAAACTGTTTTTT.

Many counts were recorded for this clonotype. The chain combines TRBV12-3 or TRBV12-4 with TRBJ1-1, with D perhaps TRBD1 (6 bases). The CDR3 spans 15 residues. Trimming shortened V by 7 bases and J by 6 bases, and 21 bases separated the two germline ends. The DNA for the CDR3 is TGTGCCAGCACCCCGGGGGGGGCCCTTTCAGCTGAAGCTTTCTTT. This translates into CASTPGGALSAEAFF.

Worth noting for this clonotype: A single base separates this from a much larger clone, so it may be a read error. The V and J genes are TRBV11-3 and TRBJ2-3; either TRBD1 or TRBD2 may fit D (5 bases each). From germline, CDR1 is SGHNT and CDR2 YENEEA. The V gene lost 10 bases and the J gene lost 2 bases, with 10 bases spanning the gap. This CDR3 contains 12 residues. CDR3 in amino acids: CAIDGTTDTQYF. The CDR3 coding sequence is TGTGCCATCGACGGGACCACAGATACGCAGTATTTT.

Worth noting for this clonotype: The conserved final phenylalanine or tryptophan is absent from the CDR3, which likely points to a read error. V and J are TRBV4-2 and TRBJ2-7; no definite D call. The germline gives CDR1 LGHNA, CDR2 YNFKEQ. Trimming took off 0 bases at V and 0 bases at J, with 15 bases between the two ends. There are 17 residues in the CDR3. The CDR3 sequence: CASSQDLVRWSSYEQYY. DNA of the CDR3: TGTGCCAGCAGCCAAGATCTTGTCCGGTGGAGCTCCTACGAGCAGTACTAC.

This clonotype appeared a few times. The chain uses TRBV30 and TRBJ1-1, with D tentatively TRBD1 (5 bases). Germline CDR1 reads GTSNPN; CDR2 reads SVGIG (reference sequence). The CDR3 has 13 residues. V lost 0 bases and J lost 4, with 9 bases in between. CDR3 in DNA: TGTGCCTGGAGTGTACAGGTGGGCACTGAAGCTTTCTTT. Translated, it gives CAWSVQVGTEAFF.

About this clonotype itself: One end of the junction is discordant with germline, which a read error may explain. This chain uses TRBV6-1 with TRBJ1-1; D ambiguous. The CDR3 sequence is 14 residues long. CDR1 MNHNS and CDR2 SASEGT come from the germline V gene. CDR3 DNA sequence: TGTACCAGCAGTTCTGGTTTTTCGAACACTGAACCTTTCTTT. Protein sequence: CTSSSGFSNTEPFF.